This T cell receptor (beta chain) was identified during a study of cytomegalovirus exposure and HLA in healthy donors. The study ran its PCR with 60 Vbeta and 13 Jbeta primers. Clones were sequenced by immunoSEQ multiplex PCR, and TCRdb holds only the in-frame ones, with some missing. The sample records about 160,000 clones, around four fifths being singletons. V was cut by 2 bases and J by 1 base, with 6 bases left in between. The CDR3 runs 13 residues. CDR1 is WNHNN, CDR2 SYGVQD, per germline (reference sequence). Concerning this clone itself: Its antigen is undetermined.

Study-wide results and caveats: A few CMV-associated chains were confirmed in vitro to be specific for CMV antigens. Both high specificity and high sensitivity reportedly marked the classifier's diagnosis of cytomegalovirus status. In a later analysis, at a false discovery rate of 0.05, some 15,000 TCR beta sequences were associated with HLA alleles. Later analysis placed DRB1 highest and HLA-C lowest in TCR association rates, which differed by HLA locus.

This TCR was recovered from a man aged 30-40 years in good health and CMV-seronegative. The sample was PBMCs. The V and J genes are TRBV10-1 and TRBJ2-7, with D possibly TRBD2 on 6 matching bases. The CDR3 here is CASSEGGSYEQYF. The CDR3 DNA is TGCGCCAGCAGTGAGGGAGGGTCCTACGAGCAGTACTTC.